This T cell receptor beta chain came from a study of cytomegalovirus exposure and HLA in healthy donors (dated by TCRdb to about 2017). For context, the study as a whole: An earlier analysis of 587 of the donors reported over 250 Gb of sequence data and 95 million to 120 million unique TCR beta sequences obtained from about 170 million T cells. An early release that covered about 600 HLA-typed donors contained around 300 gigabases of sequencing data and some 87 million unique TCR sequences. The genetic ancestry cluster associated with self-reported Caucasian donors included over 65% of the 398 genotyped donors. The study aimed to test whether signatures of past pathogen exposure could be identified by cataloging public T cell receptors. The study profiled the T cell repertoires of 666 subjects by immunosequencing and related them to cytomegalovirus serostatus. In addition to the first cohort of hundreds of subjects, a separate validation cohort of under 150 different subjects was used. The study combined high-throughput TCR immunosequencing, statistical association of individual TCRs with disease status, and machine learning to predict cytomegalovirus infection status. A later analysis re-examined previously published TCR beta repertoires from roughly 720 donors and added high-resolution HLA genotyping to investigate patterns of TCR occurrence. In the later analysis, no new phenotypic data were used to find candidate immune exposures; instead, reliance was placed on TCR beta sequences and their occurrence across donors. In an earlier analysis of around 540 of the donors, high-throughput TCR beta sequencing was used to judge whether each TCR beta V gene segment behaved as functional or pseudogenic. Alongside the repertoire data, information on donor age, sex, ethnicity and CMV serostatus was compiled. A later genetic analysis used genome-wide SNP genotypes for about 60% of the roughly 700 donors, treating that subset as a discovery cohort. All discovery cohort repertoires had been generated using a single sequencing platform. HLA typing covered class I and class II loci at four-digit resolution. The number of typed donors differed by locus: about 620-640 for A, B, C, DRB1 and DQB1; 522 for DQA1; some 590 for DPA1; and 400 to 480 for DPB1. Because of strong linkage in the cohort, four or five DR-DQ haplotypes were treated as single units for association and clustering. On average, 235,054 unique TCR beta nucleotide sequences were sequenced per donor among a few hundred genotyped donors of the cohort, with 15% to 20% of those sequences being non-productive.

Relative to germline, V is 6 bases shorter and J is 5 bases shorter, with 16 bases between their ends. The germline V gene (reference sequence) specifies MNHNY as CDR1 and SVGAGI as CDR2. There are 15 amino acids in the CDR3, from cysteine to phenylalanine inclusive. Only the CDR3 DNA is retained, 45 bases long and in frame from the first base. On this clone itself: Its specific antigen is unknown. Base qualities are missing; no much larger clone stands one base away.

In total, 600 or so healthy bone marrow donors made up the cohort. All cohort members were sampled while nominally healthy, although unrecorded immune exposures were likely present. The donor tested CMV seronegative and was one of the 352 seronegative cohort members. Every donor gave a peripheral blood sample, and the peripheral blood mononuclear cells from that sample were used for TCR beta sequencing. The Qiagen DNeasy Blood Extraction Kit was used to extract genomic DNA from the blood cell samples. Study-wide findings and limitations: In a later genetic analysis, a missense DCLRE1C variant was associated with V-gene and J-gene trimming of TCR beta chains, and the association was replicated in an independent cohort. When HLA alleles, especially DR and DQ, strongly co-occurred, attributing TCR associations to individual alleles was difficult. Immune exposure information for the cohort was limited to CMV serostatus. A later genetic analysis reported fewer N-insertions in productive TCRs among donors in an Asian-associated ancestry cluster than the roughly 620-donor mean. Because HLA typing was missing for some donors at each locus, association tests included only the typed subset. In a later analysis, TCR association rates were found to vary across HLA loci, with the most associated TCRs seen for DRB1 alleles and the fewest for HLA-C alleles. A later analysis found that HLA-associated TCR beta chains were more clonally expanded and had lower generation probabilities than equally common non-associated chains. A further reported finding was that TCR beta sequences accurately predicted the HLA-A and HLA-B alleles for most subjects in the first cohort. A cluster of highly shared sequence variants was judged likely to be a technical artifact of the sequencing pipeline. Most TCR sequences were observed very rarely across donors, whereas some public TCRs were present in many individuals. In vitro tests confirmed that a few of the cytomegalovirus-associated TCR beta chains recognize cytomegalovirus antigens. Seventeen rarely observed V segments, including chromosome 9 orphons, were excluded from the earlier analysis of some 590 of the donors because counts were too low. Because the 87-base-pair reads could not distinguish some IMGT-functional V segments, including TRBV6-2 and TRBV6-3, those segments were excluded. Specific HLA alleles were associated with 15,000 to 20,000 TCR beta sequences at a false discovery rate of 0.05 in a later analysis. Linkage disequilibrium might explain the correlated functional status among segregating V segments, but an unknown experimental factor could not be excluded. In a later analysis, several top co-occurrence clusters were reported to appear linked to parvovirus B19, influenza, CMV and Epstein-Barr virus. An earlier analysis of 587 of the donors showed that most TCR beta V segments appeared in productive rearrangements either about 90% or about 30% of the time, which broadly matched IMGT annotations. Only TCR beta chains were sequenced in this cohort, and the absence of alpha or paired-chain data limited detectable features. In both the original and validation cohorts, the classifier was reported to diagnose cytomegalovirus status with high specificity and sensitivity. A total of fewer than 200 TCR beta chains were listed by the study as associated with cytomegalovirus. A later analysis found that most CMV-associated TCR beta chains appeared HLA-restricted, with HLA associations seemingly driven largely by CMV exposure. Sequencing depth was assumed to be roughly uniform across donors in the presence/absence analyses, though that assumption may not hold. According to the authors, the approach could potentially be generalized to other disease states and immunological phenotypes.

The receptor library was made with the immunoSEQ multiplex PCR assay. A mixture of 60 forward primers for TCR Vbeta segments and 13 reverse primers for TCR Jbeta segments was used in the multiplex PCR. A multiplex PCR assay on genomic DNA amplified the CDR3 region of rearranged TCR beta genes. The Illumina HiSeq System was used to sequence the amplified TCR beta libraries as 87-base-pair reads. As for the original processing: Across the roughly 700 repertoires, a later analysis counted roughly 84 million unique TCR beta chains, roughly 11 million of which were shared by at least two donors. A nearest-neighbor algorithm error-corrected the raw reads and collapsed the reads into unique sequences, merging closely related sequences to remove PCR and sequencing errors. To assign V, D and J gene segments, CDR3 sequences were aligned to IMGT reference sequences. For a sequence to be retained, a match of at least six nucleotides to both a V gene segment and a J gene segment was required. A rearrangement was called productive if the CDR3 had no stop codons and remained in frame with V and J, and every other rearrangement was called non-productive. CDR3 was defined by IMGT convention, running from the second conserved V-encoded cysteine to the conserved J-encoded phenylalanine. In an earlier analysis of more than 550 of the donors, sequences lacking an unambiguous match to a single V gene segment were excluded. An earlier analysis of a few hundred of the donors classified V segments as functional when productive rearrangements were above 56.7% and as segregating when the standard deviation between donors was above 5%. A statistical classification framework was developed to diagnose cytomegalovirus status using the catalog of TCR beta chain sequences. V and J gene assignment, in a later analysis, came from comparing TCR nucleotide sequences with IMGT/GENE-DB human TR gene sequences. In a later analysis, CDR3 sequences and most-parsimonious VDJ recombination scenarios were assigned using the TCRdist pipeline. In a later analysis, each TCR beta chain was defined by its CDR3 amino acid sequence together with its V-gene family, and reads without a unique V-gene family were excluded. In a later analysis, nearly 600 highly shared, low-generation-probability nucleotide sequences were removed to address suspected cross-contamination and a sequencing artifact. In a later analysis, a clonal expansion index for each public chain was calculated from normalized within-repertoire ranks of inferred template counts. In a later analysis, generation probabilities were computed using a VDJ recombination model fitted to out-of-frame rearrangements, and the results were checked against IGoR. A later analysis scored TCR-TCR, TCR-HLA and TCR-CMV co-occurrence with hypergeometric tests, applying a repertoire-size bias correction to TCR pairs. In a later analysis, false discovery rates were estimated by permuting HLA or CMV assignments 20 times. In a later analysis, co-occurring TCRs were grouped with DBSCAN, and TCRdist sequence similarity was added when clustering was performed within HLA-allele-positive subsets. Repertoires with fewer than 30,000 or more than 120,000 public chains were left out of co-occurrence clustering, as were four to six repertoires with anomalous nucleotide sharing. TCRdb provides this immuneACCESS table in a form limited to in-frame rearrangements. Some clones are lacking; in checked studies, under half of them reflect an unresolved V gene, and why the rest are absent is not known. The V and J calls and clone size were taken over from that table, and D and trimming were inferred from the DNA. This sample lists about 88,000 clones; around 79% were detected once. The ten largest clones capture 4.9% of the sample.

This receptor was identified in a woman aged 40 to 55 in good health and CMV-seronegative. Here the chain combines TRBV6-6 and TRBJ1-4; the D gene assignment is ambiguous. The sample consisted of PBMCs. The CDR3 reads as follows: CASSRFPQANEKLFF. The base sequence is TGTGCCAGCAGCCGGTTTCCCCAAGCCAATGAAAAACTGTTTTTT.